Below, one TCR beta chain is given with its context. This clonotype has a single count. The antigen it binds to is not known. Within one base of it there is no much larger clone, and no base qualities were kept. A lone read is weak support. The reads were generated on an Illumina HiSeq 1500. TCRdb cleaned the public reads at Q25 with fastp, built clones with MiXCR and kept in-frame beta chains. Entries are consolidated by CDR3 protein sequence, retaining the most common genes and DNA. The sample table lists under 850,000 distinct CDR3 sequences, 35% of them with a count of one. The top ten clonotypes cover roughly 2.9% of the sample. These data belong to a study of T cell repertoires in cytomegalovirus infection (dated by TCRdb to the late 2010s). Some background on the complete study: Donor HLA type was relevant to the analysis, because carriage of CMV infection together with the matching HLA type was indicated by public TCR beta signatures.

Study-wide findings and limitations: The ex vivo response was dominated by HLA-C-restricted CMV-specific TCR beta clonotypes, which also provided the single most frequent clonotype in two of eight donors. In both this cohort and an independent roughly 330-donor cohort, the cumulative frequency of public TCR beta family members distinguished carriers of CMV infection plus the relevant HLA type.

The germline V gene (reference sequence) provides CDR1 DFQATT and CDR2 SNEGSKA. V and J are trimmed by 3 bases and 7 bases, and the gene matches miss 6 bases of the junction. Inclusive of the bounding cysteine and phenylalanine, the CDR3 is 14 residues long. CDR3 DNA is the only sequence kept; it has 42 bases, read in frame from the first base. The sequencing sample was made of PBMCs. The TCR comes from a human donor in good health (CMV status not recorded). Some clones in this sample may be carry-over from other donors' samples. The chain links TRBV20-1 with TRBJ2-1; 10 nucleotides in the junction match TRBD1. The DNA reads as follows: TGCAGTGCTAGGACAGGGGGCGCGAGGAATGAGCAGTTCTTC. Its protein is CSARTGGARNEQFF.